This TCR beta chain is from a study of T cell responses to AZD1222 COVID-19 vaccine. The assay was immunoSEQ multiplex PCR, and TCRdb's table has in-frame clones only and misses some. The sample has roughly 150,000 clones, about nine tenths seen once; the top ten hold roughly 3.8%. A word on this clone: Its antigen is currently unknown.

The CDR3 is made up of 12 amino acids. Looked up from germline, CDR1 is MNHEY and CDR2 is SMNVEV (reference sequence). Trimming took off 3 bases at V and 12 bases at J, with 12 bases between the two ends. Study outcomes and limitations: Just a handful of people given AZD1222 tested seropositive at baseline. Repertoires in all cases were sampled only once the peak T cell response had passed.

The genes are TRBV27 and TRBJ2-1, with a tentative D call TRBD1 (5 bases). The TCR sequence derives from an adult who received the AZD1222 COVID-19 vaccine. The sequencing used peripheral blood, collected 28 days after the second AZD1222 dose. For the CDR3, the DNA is TGTGCCAGCAGTTTTAGGGGCTCGGGGCAGTTCTTC. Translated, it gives CASSFRGSGQFF.